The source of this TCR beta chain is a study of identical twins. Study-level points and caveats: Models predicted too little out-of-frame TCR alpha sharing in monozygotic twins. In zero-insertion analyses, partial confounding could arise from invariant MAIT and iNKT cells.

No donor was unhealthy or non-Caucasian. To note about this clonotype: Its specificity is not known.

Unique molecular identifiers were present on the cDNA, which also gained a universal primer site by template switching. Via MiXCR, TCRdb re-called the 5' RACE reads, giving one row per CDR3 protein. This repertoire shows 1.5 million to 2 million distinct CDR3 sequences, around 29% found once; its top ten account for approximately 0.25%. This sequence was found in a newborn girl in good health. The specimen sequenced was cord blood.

In DNA form, the CDR3 reads TGTGCCAGCAGCTTAGAGAGCGGTGCCTCCTACAATGAGCAGTTCTTC. The encoded protein is CASSLESGASYNEQFF. The rearrangement links TRBV7-2 to TRBJ2-1; possible D gene TRBD2, 5 bases. The V gene's germline CDR1 is SGHTA and CDR2 FQGNSA. V dropped 1 base and J dropped 0 bases, with 10 bases sitting between them. The CDR3 has 16 amino acids.